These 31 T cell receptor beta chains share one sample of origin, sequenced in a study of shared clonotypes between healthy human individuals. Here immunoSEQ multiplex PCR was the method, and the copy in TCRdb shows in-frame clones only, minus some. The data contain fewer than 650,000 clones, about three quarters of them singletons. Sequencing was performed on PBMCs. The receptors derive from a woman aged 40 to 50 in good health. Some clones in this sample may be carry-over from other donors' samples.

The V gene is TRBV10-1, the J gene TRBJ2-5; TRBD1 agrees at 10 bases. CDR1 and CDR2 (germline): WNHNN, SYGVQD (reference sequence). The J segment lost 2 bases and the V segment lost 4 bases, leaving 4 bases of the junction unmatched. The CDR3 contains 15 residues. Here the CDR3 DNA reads TGCGCCAGCAGTGTCGGGACAGGGGTTCAAGAGACCCAGTACTTC. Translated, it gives CASSVGTGVQETQYF.

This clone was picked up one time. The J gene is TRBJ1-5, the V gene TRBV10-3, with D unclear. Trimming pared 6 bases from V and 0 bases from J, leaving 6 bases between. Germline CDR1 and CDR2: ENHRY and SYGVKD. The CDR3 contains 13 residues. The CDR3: CAIRGYSNQPQHF. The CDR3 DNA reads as TGTGCCATCAGAGGGTATAGCAATCAGCCCCAGCATTTT.

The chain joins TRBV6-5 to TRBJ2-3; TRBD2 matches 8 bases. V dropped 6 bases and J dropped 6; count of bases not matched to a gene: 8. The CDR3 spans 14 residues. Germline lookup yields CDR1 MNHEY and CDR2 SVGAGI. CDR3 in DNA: TGTGCCAGCAGAACACCCCGGGGGGGTGATACGCAGTATTTT. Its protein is CASRTPRGGDTQYF.

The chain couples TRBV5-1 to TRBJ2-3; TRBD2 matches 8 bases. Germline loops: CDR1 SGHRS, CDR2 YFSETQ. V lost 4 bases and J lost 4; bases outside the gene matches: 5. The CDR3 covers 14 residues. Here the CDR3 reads CASSPPGGSDTQYF. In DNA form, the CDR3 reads TGCGCCAGCAGCCCCCCGGGAGGGTCAGATACGCAGTATTTT.

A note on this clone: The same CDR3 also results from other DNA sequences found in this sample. CDR3 sequence reads: CASRPGLNTGELFF. The CDR3 region has the DNA TGCGCCAGCAGACCGGGGCTGAACACCGGGGAGCTGTTTTTT. The chain is built from TRBV5-1 and TRBJ2-2; either TRBD1 or TRBD2 may fit D (5 bases each). Trimming took off 5 bases at V and 1 base at J, with 9 bases between the two ends. The CDR3 length is 14 residues. Germline-derived CDR1 and CDR2 are SGHRS and YFSETQ.

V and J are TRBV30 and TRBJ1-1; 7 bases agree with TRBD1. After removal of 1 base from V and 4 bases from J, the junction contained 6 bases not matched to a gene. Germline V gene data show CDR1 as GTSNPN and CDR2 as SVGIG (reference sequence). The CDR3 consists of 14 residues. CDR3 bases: TGTGCCTGGAGTGGAGACAGGGTCTCCACTGAAGCTTTCTTT. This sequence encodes CAWSGDRVSTEAFF.

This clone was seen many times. The CDR3 spells CSVDGLAERSYNEQFF. Written as DNA, the CDR3 is TGCAGCGTTGATGGGCTAGCGGAGCGTTCCTACAATGAGCAGTTCTTC. The rearrangement joins TRBV29-1 to TRBJ2-1, with 7 bases matching TRBD2. This CDR3 is built from 16 residues. Losses at the gene ends were 3 bases for V and 1 base for J; bases not matched to a gene: 9. Germline V gives CDR1 SQVTM, CDR2 ANQGSEA.

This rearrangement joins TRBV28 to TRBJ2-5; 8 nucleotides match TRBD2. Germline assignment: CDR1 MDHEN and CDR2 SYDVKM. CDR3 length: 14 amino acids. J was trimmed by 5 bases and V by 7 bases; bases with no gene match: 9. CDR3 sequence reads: CASTPGTRGETQYF. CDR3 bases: TGTGCCAGCACCCCCGGGACTAGAGGGGAGACCCAGTACTTC.

CDR3 residues: CSVPPPRGGTYNEQFF. The CDR3 bases are TGCAGCGTCCCCCCTCCTCGCGGGGGGACCTACAATGAGCAGTTCTTC. The rearrangement joins TRBV29-1 to TRBJ2-1, with 8 nucleotides matching TRBD2. Germline V gene lookup returns CDR1 SQVTM and CDR2 ANQGSEA. The junction had 12 bases not matched to a gene; V was cut back by 6 bases and J by 2 bases. This CDR3 has 16 amino acids.

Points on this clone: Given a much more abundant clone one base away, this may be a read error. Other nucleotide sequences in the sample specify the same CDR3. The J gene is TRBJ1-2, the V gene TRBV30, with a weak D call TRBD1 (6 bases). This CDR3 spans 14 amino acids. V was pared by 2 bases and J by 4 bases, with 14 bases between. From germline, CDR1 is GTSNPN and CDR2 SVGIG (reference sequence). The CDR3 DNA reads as TGTGCCTGGAGTTATTGGGGGCTAGGCTATGGCTACACCTTC. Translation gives CAWSYWGLGYGYTF.

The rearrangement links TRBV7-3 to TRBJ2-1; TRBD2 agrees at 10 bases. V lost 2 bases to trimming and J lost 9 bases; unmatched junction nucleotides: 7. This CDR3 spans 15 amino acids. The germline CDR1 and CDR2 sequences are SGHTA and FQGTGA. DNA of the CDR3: TGTGCCAGCAGCTTAGTAGCGGGAGGCGGAGGTGAGCAGTTCTTC. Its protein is CASSLVAGGGGEQFF.

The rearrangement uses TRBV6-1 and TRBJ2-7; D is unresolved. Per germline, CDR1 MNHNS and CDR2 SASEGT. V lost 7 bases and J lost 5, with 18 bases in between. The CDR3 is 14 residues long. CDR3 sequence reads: CASKKGLTRHEQYF. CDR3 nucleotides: TGTGCCAGCAAGAAGGGCCTGACCCGCCACGAGCAGTACTTC.

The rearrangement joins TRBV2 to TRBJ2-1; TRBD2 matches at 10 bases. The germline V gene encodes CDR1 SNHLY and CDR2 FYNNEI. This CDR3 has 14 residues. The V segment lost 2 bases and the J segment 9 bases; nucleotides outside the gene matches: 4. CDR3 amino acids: CASSERSGRGEQFF. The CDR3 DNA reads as TGTGCCAGCAGTGAAAGGAGCGGGAGGGGTGAGCAGTTCTTC.

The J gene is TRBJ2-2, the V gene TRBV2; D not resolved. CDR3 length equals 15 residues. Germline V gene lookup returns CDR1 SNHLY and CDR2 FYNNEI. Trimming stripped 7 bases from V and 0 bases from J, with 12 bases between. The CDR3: CASTPRLANTGELFF. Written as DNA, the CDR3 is TGTGCCAGCACCCCCCGGCTAGCGAACACCGGGGAGCTGTTTTTT.

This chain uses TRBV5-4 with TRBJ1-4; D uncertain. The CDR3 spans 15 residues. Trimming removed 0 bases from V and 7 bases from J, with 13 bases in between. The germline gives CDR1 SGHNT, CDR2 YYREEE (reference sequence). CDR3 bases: TGTGCCAGCAGCTTGGCCGGCCAGATGGGTGAAAAACTGTTTTTT. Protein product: CASSLAGQMGEKLFF.

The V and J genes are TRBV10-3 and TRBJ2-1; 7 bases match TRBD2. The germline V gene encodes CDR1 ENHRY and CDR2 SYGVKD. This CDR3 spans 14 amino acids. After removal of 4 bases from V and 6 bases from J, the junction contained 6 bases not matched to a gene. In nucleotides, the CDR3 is TGTGCCATCAGTGGGACTAGTCCACCCAATGAGCAGTTCTTC. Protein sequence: CAISGTSPPNEQFF.

CDR3 DNA: TGTGCCAGCAGCGACCCTAGCAGCGGACTAGCGGGAGATACGCAGTATTTT. Translated: CASSDPSSGLAGDTQYF. The chain has TRBV11-2 and TRBJ2-3; 11 positions match TRBD2. Unmatched junction bases numbered 12, after V lost 5 bases and J lost 5 bases. Germline loops: CDR1 SGHAT, CDR2 FQNNGV. This CDR3 has 17 residues.

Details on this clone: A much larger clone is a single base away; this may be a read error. The DNA of the CDR3 is TGTGCCAGCAGCTTCGGGGGAACTAATGAAAAACTGTTTTTT. Its protein is CASSFGGTNEKLFF. The chain combines TRBV7-9 with TRBJ1-4, with D possibly matching TRBD1 (5 bases). The V end was cut by 3 bases, the J end by 1 base, with 6 bases between. The germline gives CDR1 SEHNR, CDR2 FQNEAQ (reference sequence). The CDR3 sequence is 14 residues long. Together with reference TRBV7-9 and TRBJ1-4, the CDR3 gives the full variable domain: DTGVSQNPRHKITKRGQNVTFRCDPISEHNRLYWYRQTLGQGPEFLTYFQNEAQLEKSRLLSDRFSAERPKGSFSTLEIQRTEQGDSAMYLCASSFGGTNEKLFFGSGTQLSVL.

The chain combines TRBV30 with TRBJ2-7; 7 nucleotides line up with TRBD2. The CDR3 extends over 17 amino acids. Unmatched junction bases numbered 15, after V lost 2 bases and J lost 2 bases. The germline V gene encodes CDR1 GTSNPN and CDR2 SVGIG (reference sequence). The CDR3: CAWSPRGVYRAAYEQYF. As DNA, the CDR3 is TGTGCCTGGAGTCCCCGGGGGGTCTACCGCGCAGCCTACGAGCAGTACTTC.

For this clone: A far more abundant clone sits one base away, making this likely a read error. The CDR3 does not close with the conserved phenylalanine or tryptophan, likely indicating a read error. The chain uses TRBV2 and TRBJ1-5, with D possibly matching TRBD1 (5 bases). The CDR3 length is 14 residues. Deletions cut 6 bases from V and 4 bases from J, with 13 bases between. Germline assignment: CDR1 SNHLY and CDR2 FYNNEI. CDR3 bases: TGTGCCAGCAGCCCCGGCGGGACGAATCAGCCCCAGCATCTT. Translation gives CASSPGGTNQPQHL.

The CDR3 sequence: CASSQFLGPRPYNEQFF. The CDR3 DNA reads TGCGCCAGCAGCCAGTTCCTGGGGCCACGGCCCTACAATGAGCAGTTCTTC. J is TRBJ2-1 and V is TRBV4-1; a weak D match, TRBD1 (5 bases). From germline, CDR1 is MGHRA and CDR2 YSYEKL. Trimming shortened V by 3 bases and J by 2 bases, and 17 bases separated the two germline ends. The CDR3 totals 17 residues.

In nucleotides, the CDR3 is TGTGCCAGCAGTGAAGTGGGGGGGCCTGGCTACACCTTC. The encoded protein is CASSEVGGPGYTF. V is TRBV6-1 and J is TRBJ1-2; D is perhaps TRBD1 (6 bases). The germline CDR1 and CDR2 sequences are MNHNS and SASEGT. Trimming cost V 1 base and J 7 bases, with 10 bases left between them. The CDR3 totals 13 residues.

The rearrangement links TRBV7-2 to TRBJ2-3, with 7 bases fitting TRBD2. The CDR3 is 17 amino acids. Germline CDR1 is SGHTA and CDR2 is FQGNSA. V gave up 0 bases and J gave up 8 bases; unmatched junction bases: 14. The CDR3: CASSLAPNSGPGGTQYF. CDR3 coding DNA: TGTGCCAGCAGCTTAGCGCCTAATAGCGGACCGGGGGGTACGCAGTATTTT.

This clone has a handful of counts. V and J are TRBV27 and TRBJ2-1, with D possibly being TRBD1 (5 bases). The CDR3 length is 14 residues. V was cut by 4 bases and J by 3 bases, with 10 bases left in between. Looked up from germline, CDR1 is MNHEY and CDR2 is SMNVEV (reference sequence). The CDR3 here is CASSSGPGYNEQFF. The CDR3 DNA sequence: TGTGCCAGCAGTTCAGGGCCAGGCTACAATGAGCAGTTCTTC.

The CDR3 bases are TGTGCCAGCAGTGAATTAGGGTTTAGCGGGGTGTCCTACAATGAGCAGTTCTTC. Protein sequence: CASSELGFSGVSYNEQFF. The chain links TRBV25-1 to TRBJ2-1, with 8 nucleotides matching TRBD2. V dropped 1 base and J dropped 1; count of bases not matched to a gene: 9. Germline assignment: CDR1 MGHDK and CDR2 SYGVNS. This CDR3 is built from 18 residues.

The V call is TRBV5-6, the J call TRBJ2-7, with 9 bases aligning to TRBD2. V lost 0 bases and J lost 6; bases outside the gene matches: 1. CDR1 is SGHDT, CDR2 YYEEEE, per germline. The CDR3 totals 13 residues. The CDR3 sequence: CASSLGAGGEQYF. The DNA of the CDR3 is TGTGCCAGCAGCTTGGGAGCGGGAGGCGAGCAGTACTTC.

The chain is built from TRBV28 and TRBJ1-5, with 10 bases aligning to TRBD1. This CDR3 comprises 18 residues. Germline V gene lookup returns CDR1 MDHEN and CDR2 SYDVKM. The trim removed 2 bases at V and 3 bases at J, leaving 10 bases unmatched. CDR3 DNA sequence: TGTGCCAGCAGTTTAGTCCTCCGGGACAGGGGTTTCAATCAGCCCCAGCATTTT. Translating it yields CASSLVLRDRGFNQPQHF.

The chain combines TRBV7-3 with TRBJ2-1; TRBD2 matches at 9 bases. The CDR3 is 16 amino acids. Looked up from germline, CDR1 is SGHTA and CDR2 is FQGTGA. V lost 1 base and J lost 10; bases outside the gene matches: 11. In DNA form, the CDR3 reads TGTGCCAGCAGCTTAAGTAGGATAGCGGGAGCTCGGGAGCAGTTCTTC. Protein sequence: CASSLSRIAGAREQFF.

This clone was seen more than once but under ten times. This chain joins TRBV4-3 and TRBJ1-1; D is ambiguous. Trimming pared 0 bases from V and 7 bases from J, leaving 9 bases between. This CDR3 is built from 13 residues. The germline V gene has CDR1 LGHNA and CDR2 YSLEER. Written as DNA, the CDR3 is TGCGCCAGCAGCCAAGAGGCACAGCTTGAAGCTTTCTTT. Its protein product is CASSQEAQLEAFF.

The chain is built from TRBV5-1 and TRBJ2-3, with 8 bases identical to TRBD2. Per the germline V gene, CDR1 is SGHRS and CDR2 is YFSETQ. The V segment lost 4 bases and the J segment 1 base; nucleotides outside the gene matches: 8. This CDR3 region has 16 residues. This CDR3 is CASSTDSGKGTDTQYF. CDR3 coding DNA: TGCGCCAGCAGCACCGATAGCGGGAAGGGCACAGATACGCAGTATTTT.

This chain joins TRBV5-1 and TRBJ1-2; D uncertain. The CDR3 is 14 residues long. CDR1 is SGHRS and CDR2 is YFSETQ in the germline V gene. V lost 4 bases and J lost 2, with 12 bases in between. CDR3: CASSPFRPNYGYTF. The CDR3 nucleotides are TGCGCCAGCAGCCCGTTTCGGCCAAACTATGGCTACACCTTC. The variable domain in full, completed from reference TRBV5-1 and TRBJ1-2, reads KAGVTQTPRYLIKTRGQQVTLSCSPISGHRSVSWYQQTPGQGLQFLFEYFSETQRNKGNFPGRFSGRQFSNSRSEMNVSTLELGDSALYLCASSPFRPNYGYTFGSGTRLTVV.